The rows below give T cell receptor beta chains drawn from one sample of a study of blood T cell repertoires in COVID-19. Repertoires were generated with immunoSEQ multiplex PCR, while TCRdb's copy carries only in-frame clones and drops some. The sample consists of under 80,000 clones, about 86% of them appearing once. The sample taken for sequencing was peripheral blood. The receptors were sampled from a human donor in a cohort sampled during active COVID-19. Both conserved end residues are part of each CDR3. The order of the fields is D gene, J gene, V gene, clone size, CDR3 protein, CDR3 DNA. A D gene is named only where the DNA matches it firmly. Expanded clones get a size class; other rows say once, few or many, or leave the size out.

>TRBD2|TRBJ2-1|TRBV9|.
CASSVGLAGGFYNEQFF
TGTGCCAGCAGCGTAGGACTAGCGGGGGGGTTTTACAATGAGCAGTTCTTC
>TRBD1|TRBJ1-2|TRBV7-9|.
CASSLAQGANYGYTF
TGTGCCAGCAGCTTAGCCCAGGGGGCTAACTATGGCTACACCTTC
>.|TRBJ2-7|TRBV30|.
CAWSVEYEQYF
TGTGCCTGGAGTGTAGAGTACGAGCAGTACTTC
>TRBD2|TRBJ2-1|TRBV12-3/TRBV12-4|.
CASSLSGGSEQFF
TGTGCCAGCAGTCTTAGCGGGGGGTCTGAGCAGTTCTTC
>TRBD1|TRBJ2-7|TRBV7-2|.
CASSKGGQGVWEQYF
TGTGCCAGCAGCAAGGGGGGACAGGGGGTATGGGAGCAGTACTTC
>TRBD2|TRBJ2-2|TRBV10-3|.
CATLKTSGGNTGELFF
TGTGCCACGCTCAAGACTAGCGGGGGTAACACCGGGGAGCTGTTTTTT
>.|TRBJ2-6|TRBV7-2|.
CASSLVQDTGGANVLTF
TGTGCCAGCAGCTTAGTGCAGGACACGGGTGGGGCCAACGTCCTGACTTTC
>.|TRBJ2-7|TRBV6-5|.
CASSRGGPSSYEQYF
TGTGCCAGCTCACGAGGCGGCCCTAGCTCCTACGAGCAGTACTTC
>.|TRBJ1-2|TRBV12-5|.
CASGLVEVHGYTF
TGTGCTAGTGGTTTGGTAGAGGTTCATGGCTACACCTTC
>TRBD2|TRBJ2-3|TRBV5-4|.
CASSRKEGLGADTQYF
TGTGCCAGCAGCCGCAAGGAGGGACTAGGGGCAGATACGCAGTATTTT
>.|TRBJ1-2|TRBV11-2|.
CASSEGGGSYGYTF
TGTGCCAGCAGCGAAGGGGGGGGTTCCTATGGCTACACCTTC
>.|TRBJ1-6|TRBV2|few
CASSDAPGGWDSPLHF
TGTGCCAGCAGTGACGCCCCGGGGGGATGGGATTCACCCCTCCACTTT
>TRBD1|TRBJ1-2|TRBV9|.
CASSGGTGGDYGYTF
TGTGCCAGCAGCGGCGGGACAGGGGGGGACTATGGCTACACCTTC
>TRBD1|TRBJ2-1|TRBV5-6|.
CASSQDRGYGEQFF
TGTGCCAGCAGCCAGGACAGGGGGTACGGTGAGCAGTTCTTC